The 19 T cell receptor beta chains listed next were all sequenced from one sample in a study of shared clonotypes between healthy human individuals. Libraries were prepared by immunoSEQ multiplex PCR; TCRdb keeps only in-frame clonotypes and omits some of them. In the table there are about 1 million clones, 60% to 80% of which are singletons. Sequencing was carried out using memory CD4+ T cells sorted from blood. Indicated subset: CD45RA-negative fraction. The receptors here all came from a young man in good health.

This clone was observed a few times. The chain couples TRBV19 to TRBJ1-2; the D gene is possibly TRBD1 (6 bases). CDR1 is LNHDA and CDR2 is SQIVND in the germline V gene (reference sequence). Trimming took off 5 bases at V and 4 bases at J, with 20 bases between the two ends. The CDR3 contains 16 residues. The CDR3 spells CASSPYRTAPTYGYTF. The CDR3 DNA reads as TGTGCCAGTAGTCCCTACCGGACAGCCCCCACCTATGGCTACACCTTC.

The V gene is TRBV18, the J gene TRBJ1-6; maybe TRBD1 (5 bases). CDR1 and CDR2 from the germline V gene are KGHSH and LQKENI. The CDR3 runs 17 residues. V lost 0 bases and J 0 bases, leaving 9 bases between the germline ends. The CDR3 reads CASSPPAGFSYNSPLHF. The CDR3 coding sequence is TGTGCCAGCTCACCACCGGCAGGGTTCTCCTATAATTCACCCCTCCACTTT.

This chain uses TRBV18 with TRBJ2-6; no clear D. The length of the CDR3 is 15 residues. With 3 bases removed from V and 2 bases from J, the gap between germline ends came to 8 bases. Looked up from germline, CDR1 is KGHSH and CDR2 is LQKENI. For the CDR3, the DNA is TGTGCCAGCTCACCTGACACCCCTGGGGCCAACGTCCTGACTTTC. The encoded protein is CASSPDTPGANVLTF. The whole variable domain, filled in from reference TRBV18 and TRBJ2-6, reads NAGVMQNPRHLVRRRGQEARLRCSPMKGHSHVYWYRQLPEEGLKFMVYLQKENIIDESGMPKERFSAEFPKEGPSILRIQQVVRGDSAAYFCASSPDTPGANVLTFGAGSRLTVL.

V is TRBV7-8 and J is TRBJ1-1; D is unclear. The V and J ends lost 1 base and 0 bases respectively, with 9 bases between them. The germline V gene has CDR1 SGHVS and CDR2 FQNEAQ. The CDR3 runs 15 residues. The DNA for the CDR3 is TGTGCCAGCAGCTTAGGTGTGGGAGTGAACACTGAAGCTTTCTTT. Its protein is CASSLGVGVNTEAFF.

This CDR3 is CASSFLGQGFISPLHF. The CDR3 DNA reads TGTGCCAGCAGCTTCCTCGGACAGGGCTTTATCTCACCCCTCCACTTT. The rearrangement joins TRBV5-6 to TRBJ1-6; 8 bases align to TRBD1. This CDR3 is 16 amino acids long. CDR1 is SGHDT and CDR2 is YYEEEE in the germline V gene. V gave up 2 bases and J gave up 10 bases; unmatched junction bases: 11. The full variable domain, its missing parts supplied by reference TRBV5-6 and TRBJ1-6, is DAGVTQSPTHLIKTRGQQVTLRCSPKSGHDTVSWYQQALGQGPQFIFQYYEEEERQRGNFPDRFSGHQFPNYSSELNVNALLLGDSALYLCASSFLGQGFISPLHFGNGTRLTVT.

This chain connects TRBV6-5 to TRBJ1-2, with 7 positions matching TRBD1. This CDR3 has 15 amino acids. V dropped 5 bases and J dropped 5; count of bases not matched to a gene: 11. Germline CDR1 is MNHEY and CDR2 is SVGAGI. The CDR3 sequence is CASSPYPGQLYGYTF. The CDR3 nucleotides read TGTGCCAGCAGTCCGTATCCGGGACAGTTATATGGCTACACCTTC.

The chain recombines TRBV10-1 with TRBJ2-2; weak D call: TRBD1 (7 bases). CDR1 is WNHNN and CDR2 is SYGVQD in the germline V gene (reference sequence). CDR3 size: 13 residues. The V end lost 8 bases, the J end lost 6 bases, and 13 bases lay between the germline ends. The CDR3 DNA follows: TGCGCCAGCGGTACAGGGGAGGCCGGGGAGCTGTTTTTT. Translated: CASGTGEAGELFF.

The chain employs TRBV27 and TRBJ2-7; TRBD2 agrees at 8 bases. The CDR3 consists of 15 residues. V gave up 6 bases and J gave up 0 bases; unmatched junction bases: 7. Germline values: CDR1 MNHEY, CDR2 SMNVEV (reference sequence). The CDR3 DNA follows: TGTGCCAGCAGCCGGGGCCGGGGGGGCTCCTACGAGCAGTACTTC. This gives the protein CASSRGRGGSYEQYF.

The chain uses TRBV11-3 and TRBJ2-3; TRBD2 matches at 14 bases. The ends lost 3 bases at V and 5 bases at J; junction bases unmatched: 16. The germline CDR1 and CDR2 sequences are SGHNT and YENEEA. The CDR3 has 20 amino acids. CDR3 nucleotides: TGTGCCAGCAGCTTCGGTGGATATATGACTAGCGGGGGGGCCCGAGATACGCAGTATTTT. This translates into CASSFGGYMTSGGARDTQYF. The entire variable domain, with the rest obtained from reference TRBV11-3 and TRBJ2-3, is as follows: EAGVVQSPRYKIIEKKQPVAFWCNPISGHNTLYWYLQNLGQGPELLIRYENEEAVDDSQLPKDRFSAERLKGVDSTLKIQPAELGDSAVYLCASSFGGYMTSGGARDTQYFGPGTRLTVL.

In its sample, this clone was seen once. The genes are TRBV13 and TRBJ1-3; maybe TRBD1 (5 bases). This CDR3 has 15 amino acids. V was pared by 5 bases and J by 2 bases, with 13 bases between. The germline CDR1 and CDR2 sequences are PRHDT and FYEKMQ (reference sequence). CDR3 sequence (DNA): TGTGCCAGCAGCATCGGTGGGGGTACTGGAAACACCATATATTTT. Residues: CASSIGGGTGNTIYF. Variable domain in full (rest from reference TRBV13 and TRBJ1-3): AAGVIQSPRHLIKEKRETATLKCYPIPRHDTVYWYQQGPGQDPQFLISFYEKMQSDKGSIPDRFSAQQFSDYHSELNMSSLELGDSALYFCASSIGGGTGNTIYFGEGSWLTVV.

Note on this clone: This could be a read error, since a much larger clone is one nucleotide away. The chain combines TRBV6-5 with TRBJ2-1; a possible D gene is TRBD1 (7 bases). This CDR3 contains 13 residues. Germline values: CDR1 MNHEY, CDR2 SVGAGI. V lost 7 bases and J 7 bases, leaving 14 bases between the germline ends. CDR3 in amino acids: CASKLQGRNEQFF. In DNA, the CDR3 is TGTGCCAGCAAACTACAGGGGAGGAATGAGCAGTTCTTC.

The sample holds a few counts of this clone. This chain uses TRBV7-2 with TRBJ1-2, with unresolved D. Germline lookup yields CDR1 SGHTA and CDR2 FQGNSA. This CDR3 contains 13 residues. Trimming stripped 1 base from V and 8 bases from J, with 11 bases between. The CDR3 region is CASSLVGSGGYTF. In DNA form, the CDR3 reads TGTGCCAGCAGCTTAGTGGGATCAGGAGGCTACACCTTC.

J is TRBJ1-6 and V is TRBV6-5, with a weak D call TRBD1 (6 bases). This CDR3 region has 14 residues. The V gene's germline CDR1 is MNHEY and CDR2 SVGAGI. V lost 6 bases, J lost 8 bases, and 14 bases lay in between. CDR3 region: CASRNQGPDSPLHF. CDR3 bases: TGTGCCAGCAGAAACCAGGGGCCGGATTCACCCCTCCACTTT.

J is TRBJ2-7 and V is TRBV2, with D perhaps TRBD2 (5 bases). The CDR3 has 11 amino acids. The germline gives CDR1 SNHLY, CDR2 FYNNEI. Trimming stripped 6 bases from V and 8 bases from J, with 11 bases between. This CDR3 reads CASRTGTKQYF. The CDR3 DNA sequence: TGTGCCAGCAGGACGGGAACAAAGCAGTACTTC.

The CDR3 region is CASSQGQAMNTEAFF. CDR3 nucleotide sequence: TGTGCCAGCAGCCAGGGACAGGCTATGAACACTGAAGCTTTCTTT. The chain uses TRBV14 and TRBJ1-1; 8 nucleotides agree with TRBD1. Germline CDR1 and CDR2: SGHDN and FVKESK. Unmatched junction bases numbered 3, after V lost 3 bases and J lost 0 bases. The CDR3 length is 15 residues.

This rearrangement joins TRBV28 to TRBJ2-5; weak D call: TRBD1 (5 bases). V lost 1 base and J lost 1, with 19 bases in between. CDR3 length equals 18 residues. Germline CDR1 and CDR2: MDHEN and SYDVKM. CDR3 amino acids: CASSLYGWGRSSQETQYF. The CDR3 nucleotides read TGTGCCAGCAGTTTATATGGGTGGGGCAGAAGCTCCCAAGAGACCCAGTACTTC. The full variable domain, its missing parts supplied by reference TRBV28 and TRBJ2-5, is DVKVTQSSRYLVKRTGEKVFLECVQDMDHENMFWYRQDPGLGLRLIYFSYDVKMKEKGDIPEGYSVSREKKERFSLILESASTNQTSMYLCASSLYGWGRSSQETQYFGPGTRLLVL.

CDR3 nucleotide sequence: TGTGCCACCAGTAAGACAGGTCTGGGAGGCTACACCTTC. Translated, it gives CATSKTGLGGYTF. The chain combines TRBV15 with TRBJ1-2, with D possibly TRBD1 on 6 matching bases. CDR3 size: 13 residues. Trimming took off 6 bases at V and 8 bases at J, with 16 bases between the two ends. Germline V gene data show CDR1 as LNHNV and CDR2 as YYDKDF (reference sequence).

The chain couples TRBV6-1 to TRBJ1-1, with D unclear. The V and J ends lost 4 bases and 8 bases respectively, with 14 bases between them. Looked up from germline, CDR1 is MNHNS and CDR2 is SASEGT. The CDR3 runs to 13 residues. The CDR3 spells CASSVGGLKEAFF. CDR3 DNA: TGTGCCAGCAGTGTTGGAGGGTTAAAGGAAGCTTTCTTT.

CDR3 nucleotide sequence: TGTGCCAGCAGCTTGGATCCAGGCCATAATTCACCCCTCCACTTT. Translated: CASSLDPGHNSPLHF. J is TRBJ1-6 and V is TRBV5-4; D unresolved. This CDR3 is 15 amino acids long. V shed 0 bases and J shed 5 bases, with 9 bases lying between them. Germline V gives CDR1 SGHNT, CDR2 YYREEE (reference sequence). The full variable domain, in which reference TRBV5-4 and TRBJ1-6 provide the parts outside the CDR3, is ETGVTQSPTHLIKTRGQQVTLRCSSQSGHNTVSWYQQALGQGPQFIFQYYREEENGRGNFPPRFSGLQFPNYSSELNVNALELDDSALYLCASSLDPGHNSPLHFGNGTRLTVT.